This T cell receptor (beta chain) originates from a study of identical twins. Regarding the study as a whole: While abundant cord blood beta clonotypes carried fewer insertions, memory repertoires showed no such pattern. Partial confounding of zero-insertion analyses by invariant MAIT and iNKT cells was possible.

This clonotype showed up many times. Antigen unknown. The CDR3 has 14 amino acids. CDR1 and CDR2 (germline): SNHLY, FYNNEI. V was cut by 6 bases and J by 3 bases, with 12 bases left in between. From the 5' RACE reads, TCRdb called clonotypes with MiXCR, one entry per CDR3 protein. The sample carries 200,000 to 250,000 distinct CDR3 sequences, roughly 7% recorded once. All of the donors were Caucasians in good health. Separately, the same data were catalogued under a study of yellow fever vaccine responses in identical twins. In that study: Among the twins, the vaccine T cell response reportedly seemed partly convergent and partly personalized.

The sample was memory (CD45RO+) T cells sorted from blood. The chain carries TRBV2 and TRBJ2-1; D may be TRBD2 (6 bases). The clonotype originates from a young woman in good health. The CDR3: CASRESGSYNEQFF. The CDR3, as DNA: TGTGCCAGCAGAGAATCCGGGAGCTACAATGAGCAGTTCTTC.